Listed here are 29 T cell receptor beta chains from one sample, sequenced in a study of cytomegalovirus exposure and HLA in healthy donors. PCR used 60 Vbeta primers and 13 Jbeta primers. The assay was immunoSEQ multiplex PCR, and TCRdb's table has in-frame clones only and misses some. Of about 160,000 clones in the sample, 82% are singletons; the top ten hold approximately 1.5%. Material for sequencing was PBMCs. These receptors were obtained from a male donor in good health and CMV-seronegative.

This clone appeared a few times. The rearrangement joins TRBV7-9 to TRBJ2-7, with 8 bases identical to TRBD2. The CDR3 is made up of 14 amino acids. The J segment lost 3 bases and the V segment lost 5 bases, leaving 6 bases of the junction unmatched. Germline-derived CDR1 and CDR2 are SEHNR and FQNEAQ (reference sequence). DNA of the CDR3: TGTGCCAGCAGCATTAGCGGGACTAACTACGAGCAGTACTTC. Translating it yields CASSISGTNYEQYF. Using reference TRBV7-9 and TRBJ2-7 for the parts outside the CDR3, the full variable domain is DTGVSQNPRHKITKRGQNVTFRCDPISEHNRLYWYRQTLGQGPEFLTYFQNEAQLEKSRLLSDRFSAERPKGSFSTLEIQRTEQGDSAMYLCASSISGTNYEQYFGPGTRLTVT.

This clone was seen just once. The rearrangement joins TRBV28 to TRBJ2-3; no definite D call. This CDR3 is 12 amino acids long. The germline V gene has CDR1 MDHEN and CDR2 SYDVKM. The V end lost 5 bases, the J end lost 6 bases, and 9 bases lay between the germline ends. The CDR3 here is CASSAQADTQYF. The CDR3 region has the DNA TGTGCCAGCAGTGCTCAAGCCGATACGCAGTATTTT.

The rearrangement joins TRBV14 to TRBJ2-5, with D tentatively TRBD2 (6 bases). Trimming took off 3 bases at V and 5 bases at J, with 13 bases between the two ends. The CDR3 has 14 amino acids. In germline, CDR1 is SGHDN, CDR2 FVKESK. CDR3 in amino acids: CASSQTAGGETQYF. The CDR3 DNA reads as TGTGCCAGCAGCCAGACTGCCGGAGGGGAGACCCAGTACTTC.

A word on this clone: The germline gene is not matched at one end of the junction; a read error may be the cause. J is TRBJ2-7 and V is TRBV7-9; 9 bases are a match to TRBD2. In germline, CDR1 is SEHNR, CDR2 FQNEAQ (reference sequence). The CDR3 runs to 15 residues. The CDR3 is CSSSLAGASENEQYF. As DNA, the CDR3 is TGTTCCAGCAGCTTAGCGGGGGCATCAGAAAACGAGCAGTACTTC. The full variable domain, with the rest looked up from reference TRBV7-9 and TRBJ2-7, is DTGVSQNPRHKITKRGQNVTFRCDPISEHNRLYWYRQTLGQGPEFLTYFQNEAQLEKSRLLSDRFSAERPKGSFSTLEIQRTEQGDSAMYLCSSSLAGASENEQYFGPGTRLTVT.

This clone was seen a single time. The V call is TRBV10-3, the J call TRBJ2-3; D possibly corresponds to TRBD1 (6 bases). V lost 0 bases, J lost 2 bases, and 9 bases lay in between. The CDR3 is 15 amino acids. Germline V gene sequence: CDR1 ENHRY, CDR2 SYGVKD. The CDR3 reads CAISESQGNTDTQYF. The CDR3 DNA reads TGTGCCATCAGTGAGTCGCAGGGGAACACAGATACGCAGTATTTT.

The J gene is TRBJ2-7, the V gene TRBV7-2; 8 positions match TRBD1. V lost 0 bases and J lost 4; bases outside the gene matches: 8. The CDR3 is 16 residues long. Germline loops: CDR1 SGHTA, CDR2 FQGNSA. The CDR3 DNA follows: TGTGCCAGCAGCTTAGCGCGGTCAACAGGGGGATACGAGCAGTACTTC. It specifies CASSLARSTGGYEQYF.

The CDR3: CASSYLILGSKNIQYF. In nucleotides, the CDR3 is TGTGCCAGCAGTTACTTGATCTTGGGCTCCAAAAACATTCAGTACTTC. The chain employs TRBV6-6 and TRBJ2-4; D gene uncertain. Per germline, CDR1 MNHNY and CDR2 SVGAGI (reference sequence). The CDR3 extends over 16 amino acids. Trimming stripped 1 base from V and 2 bases from J, with 12 bases between.

This rearrangement joins TRBV7-2 to TRBJ2-1; D is ambiguous. Germline loops: CDR1 SGHTA, CDR2 FQGNSA. The CDR3 is 16 residues long. The germline V and J ends were trimmed by 5 bases and 7 bases, with 21 bases remaining between them. CDR3 amino acids: CASSTQVAIVRNEQFF. The DNA of the CDR3 is TGTGCCAGCAGCACCCAAGTGGCCATCGTGAGGAATGAGCAGTTCTTC. The entire variable domain, with the rest obtained from reference TRBV7-2 and TRBJ2-1, is as follows: GAGVSQSPSNKVTEKGKDVELRCDPISGHTALYWYRQSLGQGLEFLIYFQGNSAPDKSGLPSDRFSAERTGGSVSTLTIQRTQQEDSAVYLCASSTQVAIVRNEQFFGPGTRLTVL.

This clone has more than one count but fewer than ten. The rearrangement uses TRBV29-1 and TRBJ1-1; weak D call: TRBD1 (6 bases). The V and J ends lost 6 bases and 0 bases respectively, with 11 bases between them. Germline values: CDR1 SQVTM, CDR2 ANQGSEA. The CDR3 contains 13 residues. The CDR3: CSVQGRMNTEAFF. CDR3 coding DNA: TGCAGCGTCCAGGGGCGAATGAACACTGAAGCTTTCTTT.

The CDR3 protein is CASSPGVVAGGSTVGEQYF. CDR3 bases: TGTGCCAGCTCACCAGGAGTGGTAGCGGGGGGGAGTACCGTAGGCGAGCAGTACTTC. V gene TRBV18 combines with J gene TRBJ2-7; TRBD2 aligns across 11 bases. This CDR3 contains 19 residues. V was clipped by 2 bases and J by 6 bases; unmatched bases: 18. The germline V gene has CDR1 KGHSH and CDR2 LQKENI. The full variable domain, in which reference TRBV18 and TRBJ2-7 provide the parts outside the CDR3, is NAGVMQNPRHLVRRRGQEARLRCSPMKGHSHVYWYRQLPEEGLKFMVYLQKENIIDESGMPKERFSAEFPKEGPSILRIQQVVRGDSAAYFCASSPGVVAGGSTVGEQYFGPGTRLTVT.

The chain is built from TRBV19 and TRBJ2-7; 8 bases map to TRBD2. The CDR3 length is 15 residues. Germline trimming cut 6 bases from V and 5 bases from J; bases unmatched to any gene: 12. CDR1 and CDR2 (germline): LNHDA, SQIVND (reference sequence). The CDR3 nucleotides read TGTGCCAGTAGCGACGCCGGGAGGGTTCGGGACGAGCAGTACTTC. Its translation: CASSDAGRVRDEQYF.

The chain joins TRBV7-9 to TRBJ1-1; D gene ambiguous. Looked up from germline, CDR1 is SEHNR and CDR2 is FQNEAQ (reference sequence). Trimming took off 5 bases at V and 3 bases at J, with 7 bases between the two ends. This CDR3 has 12 residues. CDR3 in amino acids: CASSMEDTEAFF. CDR3 sequence (DNA): TGTGCCAGCAGCATGGAGGACACTGAAGCTTTCTTT.

This clone was counted between two and nine times. The chain combines TRBV5-6 with TRBJ2-5, with D possibly matching TRBD1 (5 bases). Per the germline V gene, CDR1 is SGHDT and CDR2 is YYEEEE. Trimming stripped 1 base from V and 5 bases from J, with 15 bases between. CDR3 length equals 15 residues. For the CDR3, the DNA is TGTGCCAGCAGCTTGCGTAGGGGATCGAGCGAGACCCAGTACTTC. Protein sequence: CASSLRRGSSETQYF.

This clone appeared a few times. The genes are TRBV7-3 and TRBJ2-5; D is undetermined. Germline CDR1 SGHTA, CDR2 FQGTGA. V lost 6 bases, J lost 7 bases, and 12 bases lay in between. The CDR3 covers 12 residues. In DNA form, the CDR3 reads TGTGCCAGCAGTTCCTCGACGGGGACCCAGTACTTC. Translated: CASSSSTGTQYF.

The chain is built from TRBV19 and TRBJ2-1; 13 bases agree with TRBD2. Germline CDR1 and CDR2: LNHDA and SQIVND (reference sequence). V dropped 8 bases and J dropped 8; count of bases not matched to a gene: 6. The CDR3 covers 14 residues. The CDR3 region has the DNA TGTGCCAGTGGACTAGCGGGAGCGTCCGATGAGCAGTTCTTC. It is translated as CASGLAGASDEQFF.

This clone showed up just a few times. This chain connects TRBV7-2 to TRBJ2-7, with 12 positions matching TRBD2. The V gene's germline CDR1 is SGHTA and CDR2 FQGNSA. V was pared by 5 bases and J by 6 bases, with 8 bases of the junction left unmatched. This CDR3 is built from 15 residues. As DNA, the CDR3 is TGTGCCAGCAGCCGAAACCTAGCGGGAGGGTTCGAGCAGTACTTC. Translated, it gives CASSRNLAGGFEQYF.

The chain combines TRBV7-9 with TRBJ2-7; TRBD1 aligns across 8 bases. Germline CDR1 and CDR2: SEHNR and FQNEAQ (reference sequence). Losses at the gene ends were 5 bases for V and 5 bases for J; bases not matched to a gene: 11. The CDR3 covers 15 residues. The CDR3 DNA reads TGTGCCAGCAGCCCTACAGGGGGTGGTATGGACGAGCAGTACTTC. Translated, it gives CASSPTGGGMDEQYF. Based on the CDR3 plus reference TRBV7-9 and TRBJ2-7, the full variable domain is DTGVSQNPRHKITKRGQNVTFRCDPISEHNRLYWYRQTLGQGPEFLTYFQNEAQLEKSRLLSDRFSAERPKGSFSTLEIQRTEQGDSAMYLCASSPTGGGMDEQYFGPGTRLTVT.

V and J are TRBV25-1 and TRBJ2-6, with D maybe TRBD1 (5 bases). The V gene's germline CDR1 is MGHDK and CDR2 SYGVNS. The V and J ends lost 0 bases and 2 bases respectively, with 8 bases between them. This CDR3 contains 16 residues. The CDR3 DNA follows: TGTGCCAGCAGTGAATATAAGGGGACTGGGGCCAACGTCCTGACTTTC. It is translated as CASSEYKGTGANVLTF. The full variable domain, completed using reference TRBV25-1 and TRBJ2-6, is EADIYQTPRYLVIGTGKKITLECSQTMGHDKMYWYQQDPGMELHLIHYSYGVNSTEKGDLSSESTVSRIRTEHFPLTLESARPSHTSQYLCASSEYKGTGANVLTFGAGSRLTVL.

The V call is TRBV28, the J call TRBJ2-1, with 8 positions matching TRBD2. The trim removed 6 bases at V and 7 bases at J, leaving 17 bases unmatched. Germline V gene sequence: CDR1 MDHEN, CDR2 SYDVKM. This CDR3 spans 17 amino acids. CDR3 sequence reads: CASSSRVDGRAINEQFF. CDR3 nucleotides: TGTGCCAGCAGCTCCCGCGTAGACGGGAGGGCCATAAATGAGCAGTTCTTC.

This clone has only one observation. The rearrangement joins TRBV7-2 to TRBJ2-2; D call uncertain. CDR3 length equals 13 residues. V was trimmed by 2 bases and J by 5 bases, leaving 6 bases between them. The germline gives CDR1 SGHTA, CDR2 FQGNSA. Here the CDR3 reads CASSLSSTGELFF. The CDR3 DNA follows: TGTGCCAGCAGCTTATCGTCGACCGGGGAGCTGTTTTTT.

V gene TRBV5-5 combines with J gene TRBJ1-4, with D perhaps TRBD1 (5 bases). CDR3 length equals 15 residues. Germline CDR1 SGHKS, CDR2 YYEKEE (reference sequence). The V end lost 0 bases, the J end lost 4 bases, and 10 bases lay between the germline ends. CDR3 residues: CASSLVGPSNEKLFF. The CDR3 nucleotides are TGTGCCAGCAGCTTGGTGGGGCCGAGTAATGAAAAACTGTTTTTT. Looking up the rest from reference TRBV5-5 and TRBJ1-4 gives the full variable domain: DAGVTQSPTHLIKTRGQQVTLRCSPISGHKSVSWYQQVLGQGPQFIFQYYEKEERGRGNFPDRFSARQFPNYSSELNVNALLLGDSALYLCASSLVGPSNEKLFFGSGTQLSVL.

V gene TRBV28 combines with J gene TRBJ2-1; the D is unclear. The germline V gene has CDR1 MDHEN and CDR2 SYDVKM. This CDR3 is built from 14 residues. Deletions cut 5 bases from V and 0 bases from J, with 8 bases between. DNA for the CDR3: TGTGCCAGCAGTCCGCTAGTCTCCTACAATGAGCAGTTCTTC. It translates to CASSPLVSYNEQFF.

This clone was counted between two and nine times. The CDR3 DNA reads as TGTGCCAGCAGTACGGGGGGACAGGGTGCCTACGAGCAGTACTTC. Protein sequence: CASSTGGQGAYEQYF. V and J are TRBV6-1 and TRBJ2-7; 9 bases map to TRBD1. This CDR3 has 15 amino acids. V lost 5 bases, J lost 2 bases, and 7 bases stayed unmatched. Germline CDR1 and CDR2: MNHNS and SASEGT.

The CDR3 bases are TGCGCCAGCAACCTTGGACAGGGGGCAGGATGGACTGAAGCTTTCTTT. Amino acids: CASNLGQGAGWTEAFF. This chain joins TRBV5-1 and TRBJ1-1; TRBD1 matches at 11 bases. Germline V CDR1 and CDR2: SGHRS, YFSETQ. This CDR3 comprises 16 residues. V gave up 6 bases and J gave up 5 bases; unmatched junction bases: 12.

This clone appeared a single time. CDR3 bases: TGTGCCAGCACCCTCGCAGGGGTAAGCACAGATACGCAGTATTTT. It encodes CASTLAGVSTDTQYF. The genes are TRBV27 and TRBJ2-3; tentative D call: TRBD1 (6 bases). The CDR3 spans 15 residues. Germline V CDR1 and CDR2: MNHEY, SMNVEV (reference sequence). V dropped 7 bases and J dropped 0 bases, with 14 bases sitting between them.

The gene calls are TRBV6-1 and TRBJ2-3; D gene unclear. This CDR3 is 15 amino acids long. Trimming stripped 1 base from V and 0 bases from J, with 8 bases between. CDR1 MNHNS and CDR2 SASEGT come from the germline V gene. The CDR3 DNA sequence: TGTGCCAGCAGTGAAGTAACGGTCAGCACAGATACGCAGTATTTT. Protein sequence: CASSEVTVSTDTQYF.

The sample holds one count of this clone. The V gene is TRBV18, the J gene TRBJ2-5; 8 bases are shared with TRBD1. Germline assignment: CDR1 KGHSH and CDR2 LQKENI. J was trimmed by 2 bases and V by 5 bases; bases with no gene match: 7. The length of the CDR3 is 15 residues. The CDR3 nucleotides are TGTGCCAGCTCATCAGGGGGCGCTTGGCAAGAGACCCAGTACTTC. It yields the protein CASSSGGAWQETQYF. Looking up the rest from reference TRBV18 and TRBJ2-5 gives the full variable domain: NAGVMQNPRHLVRRRGQEARLRCSPMKGHSHVYWYRQLPEEGLKFMVYLQKENIIDESGMPKERFSAEFPKEGPSILRIQQVVRGDSAAYFCASSSGGAWQETQYFGPGTRLLVL.

This chain joins TRBV9 and TRBJ2-7; 9 positions agree with TRBD2. The CDR3 extends over 17 amino acids. Germline V gene data show CDR1 as SGDLS and CDR2 as YYNGEE. V lost 4 bases and J lost 0; bases outside the gene matches: 11. The CDR3 nucleotides read TGTGCCAGCAGCCCGATGAGAGGGACTAGCAGCTCCTACGAGCAGTACTTC. Translating gives CASSPMRGTSSSYEQYF.

This clone was observed a few times. CDR3 bases: TGCGCCAGCAGCTTTTGGGAGGGAGGAACTAATGAAAAACTGTTTTTT. Translation gives CASSFWEGGTNEKLFF. V is TRBV5-1 and J is TRBJ1-4; the D is unclear. With 2 bases removed from V and 1 base from J, the gap between germline ends came to 12 bases. Looked up from germline, CDR1 is SGHRS and CDR2 is YFSETQ. The CDR3 covers 16 residues.